Below, 21 T cell receptor beta chains from the same sample are listed, as sequenced in a study of T-cell memory formation after mild COVID-19. TCRdb re-analysed the 5' RACE reads in MiXCR, keeping a single row per CDR3 protein. The sample lists about 250,000 distinct CDR3 sequences; approximately 19% were seen once. Input material: PBMCs or a T cell subset sorted from them (not recorded which). The receptors were gathered from a man younger than 35 who had mild COVID-19 (a few samples of this study predate the infection). Cell type and time point are not known.

The chain recombines TRBV11-2 with TRBJ1-1; possible D gene TRBD1, 5 bases. Germline values: CDR1 SGHAT, CDR2 FQNNGV. The CDR3 contains 14 residues. Trimming cost V 3 bases and J 4 bases, with 12 bases left between them. CDR3 residues: CASSFSQGPTEAFF. CDR3 sequence (DNA): TGTGCCAGCAGCTTTTCGCAGGGCCCCACTGAAGCTTTCTTT.

There are many counts of this clonotype. This rearrangement joins TRBV5-1 to TRBJ2-3; no clear D. This CDR3 is built from 14 residues. V lost 3 bases to trimming and J lost 3 bases, with 11 bases between them. The V gene's germline CDR1 is SGHRS and CDR2 YFSETQ. The CDR3 DNA reads as TGCGCCAGCAGCTGGACCTTCGGGACAGATACGCAGTATTTT. Translating it yields CASSWTFGTDTQYF.

The chain joins TRBV10-3 to TRBJ2-5; 14 nucleotides agree with TRBD2. V lost 6 bases, J lost 5 bases, and 5 bases stayed unmatched. The CDR3 sequence is 15 residues long. Germline V gives CDR1 ENHRY, CDR2 SYGVKD. The CDR3 loop reads CAIRAGLAGEETQYF. In DNA, the CDR3 is TGTGCCATCAGGGCGGGACTAGCGGGGGAGGAGACCCAGTACTTC.

The genes are TRBV12-3 or TRBV12-4 and TRBJ2-5; TRBD1 might be the D (6 bases). The CDR3 spans 14 residues. Trimming removed 8 bases from V and 5 bases from J, with 18 bases in between. The CDR3 sequence is CASLLQQGGETQYF. DNA for the CDR3: TGTGCCAGCCTTCTGCAACAGGGCGGGGAGACCCAGTACTTC.

The count of this clonotype is one. The rearrangement joins TRBV15 to TRBJ1-3, with a tentative D call TRBD1 (5 bases). This CDR3 comprises 13 residues. Germline V gene data show CDR1 as LNHNV and CDR2 as YYDKDF (reference sequence). V shed 6 bases and J shed 1 base, with 7 bases lying between them. The CDR3 DNA reads as TGTGCCACCAGGCAGGGATCTGGAAACACCATATATTTT. It translates to CATRQGSGNTIYF. The variable domain in full, with the rest retrieved from reference TRBV15 and TRBJ1-3, is DAMVIQNPRYQVTQFGKPVTLSCSQTLNHNVMYWYQQKSSQAPKLLFHYYDKDFNNEADTPDNFQSRRPNTSFCFLDIRSPGLGDTAMYLCATRQGSGNTIYFGEGSWLTVV.

The count of this clonotype is one. The chain couples TRBV27 to TRBJ2-3; 7 bases fit TRBD2. Trimming removed 5 bases from V and 4 bases from J; junction bases left unmatched: 9. Germline CDR1 is MNHEY and CDR2 is SMNVEV (reference sequence). The CDR3 covers 15 residues. DNA of the CDR3: TGTGCCAGCAGTCCCCGGGGGGTTGGAGCAGATACGCAGTATTTT. It is translated as CASSPRGVGADTQYF.

The chain links TRBV24-1 to TRBJ2-1; D is perhaps TRBD2 (7 bases). Per the germline V gene, CDR1 is KGHDR and CDR2 is SFDVKD. This CDR3 spans 14 amino acids. Trimming shortened V by 7 bases and J by 1 base, and 10 bases separated the two germline ends. This chain's CDR3 is CATSRGASYNEQFF. DNA for the CDR3: TGTGCCACCAGCCGGGGGGCATCCTACAATGAGCAGTTCTTC.

In DNA, the CDR3 is TGTGCCAGCAGCCGGAAACGACTAGGTTTTAAAGGGCGTGAGACCCAGTACTTC. Its protein product is CASSRKRLGFKGRETQYF. The V gene is TRBV7-6, the J gene TRBJ2-5, with D possibly TRBD2 on 6 matching bases. Trimming took 5 bases from V and 5 from J, leaving 27 bases between them. The CDR3 runs to 18 residues. Looked up from germline, CDR1 is SGHVS and CDR2 is FNYEAQ.

A few counts support this clonotype. This rearrangement joins TRBV7-3 to TRBJ1-5; unclear D gene. This CDR3 comprises 13 residues. Germline V lookup: CDR1 SGHTA, CDR2 FQGTGA. Trimming stripped 2 bases from V and 4 bases from J, with 6 bases between. The CDR3 DNA reads as TGTGCCAGCAGCTTAGATCTGAATCAGCCCCAGCATTTT. This gives the protein CASSLDLNQPQHF.

This clonotype occurred a few times. The chain joins TRBV5-1 to TRBJ2-7, with D possibly matching TRBD2 (5 bases). CDR3 length equals 14 residues. From germline, CDR1 is SGHRS and CDR2 YFSETQ. Trimming left V 4 bases short and J 6 bases short, with 17 bases between. The CDR3 nucleotides read TGCGCCAGCAGCCCGCGGGCGGGCGATTTCGAGCAGTACTTC. This translates into CASSPRAGDFEQYF.

This clonotype was detected only a few times. V is TRBV4-2 and J is TRBJ2-4, with D tentatively TRBD1 or TRBD2 (6 bases each). CDR3 length: 16 amino acids. Germline V gene lookup returns CDR1 LGHNA and CDR2 YNFKEQ. Trimming took off 0 bases at V and 9 bases at J, with 18 bases between the two ends. Written as DNA, the CDR3 is TGTGCCAGCAGCCAAGAGGTTGCGGCCGGAGGGGGCATTCAGTACTTC. This codes for CASSQEVAAGGGIQYF.

CDR3 amino acids: CASSQDLGDGGTEAFF. The DNA of the CDR3 is TGCGCCAGCAGCCAAGATTTGGGGGATGGGGGCACTGAAGCTTTCTTT. The rearrangement uses TRBV4-3 and TRBJ1-1; tentatively, D is TRBD1 (5 bases). Per the germline V gene, CDR1 is LGHNA and CDR2 is YSLEER. The CDR3 is 16 amino acids. Trimming shortened V by 0 bases and J by 4 bases, and 15 bases separated the two germline ends.

There are a few counts of this clonotype. The chain employs TRBV20-1 and TRBJ2-5, with 7 positions matching TRBD1. The germline gives CDR1 DFQATT, CDR2 SNEGSKA (reference sequence). The CDR3 runs 15 residues. The ends lost 8 bases at V and 9 bases at J; junction bases unmatched: 21. The CDR3 sequence is CSQDREGSISRAQYF. Written as DNA, the CDR3 is TGCAGTCAAGACAGGGAAGGGTCAATCAGCCGGGCCCAGTACTTC.

J is TRBJ2-5 and V is TRBV4-2; D is uncertain. The CDR3 contains 13 residues. Germline V gene data show CDR1 as LGHNA and CDR2 as YNFKEQ. Trimming removed 2 bases from V and 2 bases from J, with 6 bases in between. The CDR3 DNA reads as TGTGCCAGCAGCCAACTCGGGCAAGAGACCCAGTACTTC. Its translation: CASSQLGQETQYF.

This clonotype was detected only a few times. The rearrangement joins TRBV19 to TRBJ1-3, with 10 positions matching TRBD1. The junction had 12 bases not matched to a gene; V was cut back by 8 bases and J by 2 bases. This CDR3 is built from 17 residues. Germline V CDR1 and CDR2: LNHDA, SQIVND (reference sequence). DNA of the CDR3: TGTGCCAGTCGAAGGTCCGGGACAGGGGTGACTGGAAACACCATATATTTT. Its protein product is CASRRSGTGVTGNTIYF. Filled out from reference TRBV19 and TRBJ1-3, the complete variable domain reads DGGITQSPKYLFRKEGQNVTLSCEQNLNHDAMYWYRQDPGQGLRLIYYSQIVNDFQKGDIAEGYSVSREKKESFPLTVTSAQKNPTAFYLCASRRSGTGVTGNTIYFGEGSWLTVV.

The chain uses TRBV20-1 and TRBJ1-4; TRBD1 matches 7 bases. The CDR3 spans 13 residues. V shed 3 bases, J shed 10 bases, and the junction held 8 bases outside the gene matches. Germline V lookup: CDR1 DFQATT, CDR2 SNEGSKA (reference sequence). The CDR3 is CSARFQGVAKLFF. The CDR3 coding sequence is TGCAGTGCTAGGTTCCAGGGGGTAGCAAAACTGTTTTTT.

This chain joins TRBV14 and TRBJ2-3; D is unresolved. Germline V gives CDR1 SGHDN, CDR2 FVKESK. The length of the CDR3 is 14 residues. The germline V and J ends were trimmed by 2 bases and 1 base, with 7 bases remaining between them. CDR3: CASSQRFGTDTQYF. DNA of the CDR3: TGTGCCAGCAGCCAAAGGTTCGGCACAGATACGCAGTATTTT.

This clonotype occurred once. The chain has TRBV19 and TRBJ2-1; TRBD2 matches at 8 bases. Germline CDR1 LNHDA, CDR2 SQIVND (reference sequence). Trimming at V came to 7 bases and at J to 0 bases, leaving 5 bases not matched to a gene. The CDR3 loop spans 15 amino acids. This chain's CDR3 is CASNRGGPSYNEQFF. The CDR3 DNA follows: TGTGCCAGTAACCGCGGGGGGCCCTCCTACAATGAGCAGTTCTTC.

This chain connects TRBV12-5 to TRBJ1-3; no definite D call. V was pared by 2 bases and J by 4 bases, with 3 bases between. Germline CDR1 and CDR2: LGHNT and FRNRAP. The CDR3 contains 12 residues. CDR3 coding DNA: TGTGCTAGTGGTTTGAAGGGAAACACCATATATTTT. Its protein is CASGLKGNTIYF.

This clonotype has a handful of counts. V is TRBV4-2 and J is TRBJ1-1, with TRBD1 as a possible D gene (5 bases). Germline-derived CDR1 and CDR2 are LGHNA and YNFKEQ. V shed 4 bases and J shed 1 base, with 13 bases lying between them. CDR3 size: 15 residues. The CDR3 sequence is CASSPGPGQNTEAFF. In nucleotides, the CDR3 is TGTGCCAGCAGCCCCGGGCCAGGGCAGAACACTGAAGCTTTCTTT.

This chain links TRBV15 with TRBJ2-5; the match to TRBD1 covers 8 bases. Germline V gives CDR1 LNHNV, CDR2 YYDKDF (reference sequence). Unmatched junction bases numbered 6, after V lost 9 bases and J lost 3 bases. The CDR3 is made up of 13 amino acids. The CDR3 here is CATQGGSEETQYF. The CDR3 DNA sequence: TGTGCCACACAGGGGGGTTCGGAAGAGACCCAGTACTTC.